One sample yielded the 29 T cell receptor beta chains listed below, sequenced in a study of blood T cell repertoires in COVID-19 (dated by TCRdb to 2018 to 2020). Libraries came from the immunoSEQ multiplex PCR assay. Sourced from immuneACCESS, this table was stored by TCRdb with only in-frame sequences that have V and J called. A share of the clones is absent; for the studies checked, an unresolved V gene accounts for under half, and the remainder has no known explanation. Within this sample are 30,000 to 35,000 clones, with more than 75% of them counted one time only. The leading ten clones occupy around a third of the sample. The sequenced material came from peripheral blood. All receptors derive from a man older than 75 with acute or convalescent COVID-19.

The CDR3 protein is CASMEERSTDTQYF. The CDR3 DNA is TGTGCCAGCATGGAGGAGCGGAGCACAGATACGCAGTATTTT. The rearrangement uses TRBV2 and TRBJ2-3; D is perhaps TRBD2 (5 bases). The CDR3 spans 14 residues. V was pared by 7 bases and J by 0 bases, with 11 bases between. Germline CDR1 SNHLY, CDR2 FYNNEI.

The table lists this clone with a count of one. The V and J genes are TRBV6-2 or TRBV6-3 and TRBJ2-5, with 12 bases matching TRBD2. V was clipped by 5 bases and J by 4 bases; unmatched bases: 11. CDR1 and CDR2 from the germline V gene are MNHEY and SVGEGT. This CDR3 has 17 amino acids. The CDR3 loop is CASSPGRLAGVRETQYF. The CDR3 DNA is TGTGCCAGCAGTCCCGGACGACTAGCGGGAGTCCGAGAGACCCAGTACTTC.

In its sample, this clone was seen a few times. V and J are TRBV30 and TRBJ1-2; 7 nucleotides agree with TRBD1. Germline lookup yields CDR1 GTSNPN and CDR2 SVGIG (reference sequence). This CDR3 spans 16 amino acids. Unmatched junction bases numbered 9, after V lost 2 bases and J lost 0 bases. The CDR3 DNA reads as TGTGCCTGGAGTTCGCAACCCGGGACAGCTAACTATGGCTACACCTTC. Translated, it gives CAWSSQPGTANYGYTF.

The chain couples TRBV6-5 to TRBJ1-1; D is unclear. The CDR3 runs 13 residues. The V end lost 2 bases, the J end lost 3 bases, and 7 bases lay between the germline ends. Germline CDR1 MNHEY, CDR2 SVGAGI. CDR3 DNA: TGTGCCAGCAGTTACAGGGAGTACACTGAAGCTTTCTTT. Its translation is CASSYREYTEAFF.

J is TRBJ2-7 and V is TRBV18; 9 nucleotides agree with TRBD2. This CDR3 comprises 14 residues. Trimming took 1 base from V and 5 from J; bases not matched to a gene: 3. Germline values: CDR1 KGHSH, CDR2 LQKENI. CDR3 sequence reads: CASSPLAGADEQYF. CDR3 DNA sequence: TGTGCCAGCTCACCACTAGCGGGGGCGGACGAGCAGTACTTC.

The V gene is TRBV5-5, the J gene TRBJ1-2; 8 nucleotides agree with TRBD1. Germline V gives CDR1 SGHKS, CDR2 YYEKEE (reference sequence). This CDR3 is 15 amino acids long. The V gene end was trimmed by 2 bases and the J gene end by 2 bases; junction bases not matched to a gene: 5. In DNA form, the CDR3 reads TGTGCCAGCAGCTTAGGACAGGGCCGAAACTATGGCTACACCTTC. It translates to CASSLGQGRNYGYTF.

This clone was recorded a few times. The J gene is TRBJ1-4, the V gene TRBV11-1; TRBD1 matches 10 bases. This CDR3 region has 14 residues. Germline CDR1 and CDR2: SGHAT and FQDESV (reference sequence). V shed 6 bases and J 6 bases; nucleotides not matched to a gene: 4. The CDR3 reads CASRATGGDEKLFF. CDR3 bases: TGTGCCAGCAGAGCGACAGGGGGCGATGAAAAACTGTTTTTT.

This chain uses TRBV11-3 with TRBJ2-3; D is unclear. The CDR3 length is 15 residues. The germline CDR1 and CDR2 sequences are SGHNT and YENEEA. The V gene lost 5 bases and the J gene lost 2 bases, with 14 bases spanning the gap. CDR3 sequence: CASSPLKSFTDTQYF. Here the CDR3 DNA reads TGTGCCAGCAGCCCCCTCAAGAGTTTCACAGATACGCAGTATTTT.

The rearrangement links TRBV19 to TRBJ2-1; 12 bases align to TRBD2. The V gene end was trimmed by 9 bases and the J gene end by 6 bases; junction bases not matched to a gene: 6. Germline V gene lookup returns CDR1 LNHDA and CDR2 SQIVND (reference sequence). This CDR3 contains 14 residues. The DNA of the CDR3 is TGTGCCAGCTGCCCTAGCGGGAGGGTCAATGAGCAGTTCTTC. Translated, it gives CASCPSGRVNEQFF.

The V call is TRBV10-2, the J call TRBJ1-4; tentative D call: TRBD1 (6 bases). The CDR3 consists of 14 residues. The germline V gene encodes CDR1 WSHSY and CDR2 SAAADI. Deletions cut 2 bases from V and 8 bases from J, with 12 bases between. The CDR3 DNA sequence: TGCGCCAGCAGTGAGACAGGGTTGAGAGAAAAACTGTTTTTT. Its protein product is CASSETGLREKLFF.

The chain uses TRBV6-5 and TRBJ2-7, with 11 bases fitting TRBD2. Germline values: CDR1 MNHEY, CDR2 SVGAGI. With V trimmed by 6 bases and J by 3 bases, 4 bases remained unmatched. CDR3 length equals 14 residues. In nucleotides, the CDR3 is TGTGCCAGCAGCAGACTAGCGGGGAACTACGAGCAGTACTTC. Amino acid sequence: CASSRLAGNYEQYF.

This clone has a handful of counts. The chain employs TRBV7-7 and TRBJ2-5; possible D gene TRBD1, 6 bases. V dropped 1 base and J dropped 5 bases, with 11 bases sitting between them. CDR1 is SSHAT and CDR2 is FNYEAQ in the germline V gene (reference sequence). This CDR3 contains 14 residues. In DNA form, the CDR3 reads TGTGCCAGCAGCTTAGGGTCAGGGGATGAGACCCAGTACTTC. Translating it yields CASSLGSGDETQYF.

The V gene is TRBV28, the J gene TRBJ2-3, with D possibly TRBD1 on 6 matching bases. The V gene's germline CDR1 is MDHEN and CDR2 SYDVKM. V was clipped by 4 bases and J by 7 bases, with 12 bases between them. The CDR3 is made up of 13 amino acids. The CDR3 sequence: CASSSWTANTQYF. CDR3 sequence (DNA): TGTGCCAGCAGTTCCTGGACAGCAAATACGCAGTATTTT.

The CDR3 DNA sequence: TGTGCCACCAGCAGAGCTCTGACTGAAGCTTTCTTT. It codes for CATSRALTEAFF. The rearrangement joins TRBV15 to TRBJ1-1, with D unclear. The CDR3 is 12 amino acids. Trimming left V 1 base short and J 5 bases short, with 5 bases between. Germline CDR1 LNHNV, CDR2 YYDKDF (reference sequence).

The gene calls are TRBV24-1 and TRBJ2-1; TRBD2 matches at 11 bases. The ends lost 3 bases at V and 4 bases at J; junction bases unmatched: 4. The CDR3 loop spans 16 amino acids. Germline CDR1 reads KGHDR; CDR2 reads SFDVKD. The CDR3 here is CATSDLGTSGYNEQFF. In DNA form, the CDR3 reads TGTGCCACCAGTGATCTCGGGACTAGCGGTTACAATGAGCAGTTCTTC.

Judged by abundance, this clone is medium-sized. This chain links TRBV2 with TRBJ2-6; TRBD1 agrees at 7 bases. V shed 7 bases, J shed 2 bases, and the junction held 5 bases outside the gene matches. The germline V gene has CDR1 SNHLY and CDR2 FYNNEI. The CDR3 sequence is 15 residues long. The CDR3 DNA reads as TGTGCCAGCACCTTAACAGGGGCTGGGGCCAACGTCCTGACTTTC. It is translated as CASTLTGAGANVLTF.

CDR3 sequence reads: CASSLVGRGRGGYTF. CDR3 bases: TGTGCCAGCAGTTTAGTCGGCAGGGGGCGAGGTGGCTACACCTTC. The chain employs TRBV27 and TRBJ1-2; 8 positions agree with TRBD1. The CDR3 sequence is 15 residues long. Germline CDR1 and CDR2: MNHEY and SMNVEV (reference sequence). V gave up 2 bases and J gave up 7 bases; unmatched junction bases: 9.

V gene TRBV18 combines with J gene TRBJ2-2; TRBD1 aligns across 9 bases. Trimming cost V 1 base and J 6 bases; bases outside gene matches: 3. The V gene's germline CDR1 is KGHSH and CDR2 LQKENI. The CDR3 totals 15 residues. Here the CDR3 reads CASSPRTGASGELFF. The CDR3 bases are TGTGCCAGCTCACCACGGACAGGGGCGTCCGGGGAGCTGTTTTTT. The full variable domain, rest sourced from reference TRBV18 and TRBJ2-2, is NAGVMQNPRHLVRRRGQEARLRCSPMKGHSHVYWYRQLPEEGLKFMVYLQKENIIDESGMPKERFSAEFPKEGPSILRIQQVVRGDSAAYFCASSPRTGASGELFFGEGSRLTVL.

The chain is built from TRBV5-1 and TRBJ2-5; TRBD1 matches at 8 bases. Trimming took 2 bases from V and 5 from J; bases not matched to a gene: 5. The length of the CDR3 is 14 residues. Germline V CDR1 and CDR2: SGHRS, YFSETQ. The CDR3 spells CASSFQGAFETQYF. The CDR3, as DNA: TGCGCCAGCAGCTTTCAGGGGGCCTTTGAGACCCAGTACTTC.

The V gene is TRBV6-6, the J gene TRBJ2-6, with D perhaps matching TRBD1 (5 bases). Germline CDR1 and CDR2: MNHNY and SVGAGI (reference sequence). The V gene lost 6 bases and the J gene lost 4 bases, with 13 bases spanning the gap. The CDR3 is 15 residues long. CDR3 sequence reads: CASRVDSTGANVLTF. The DNA of the CDR3 is TGTGCCAGCAGAGTCGACAGTACCGGGGCCAACGTCCTGACTTTC.

This clone appeared a single time. The V and J genes are TRBV6-5 and TRBJ1-4; 9 bases match TRBD1. V gave up 6 bases and J gave up 8 bases; unmatched junction bases: 7. The length of the CDR3 is 14 residues. Germline V gene data show CDR1 as MNHEY and CDR2 as SVGAGI. CDR3 amino acids: CASRQQGAVEKLFF. CDR3 DNA: TGTGCCAGCAGGCAACAGGGGGCAGTCGAAAAACTGTTTTTT.

The chain carries TRBV6-5 and TRBJ1-5; D gene unclear. The CDR3 sequence is 13 residues long. Germline values: CDR1 MNHEY, CDR2 SVGAGI. Trimming removed 0 bases from V and 4 bases from J, with 4 bases in between. CDR3 residues: CASSYSRNQPQHF. In nucleotides, the CDR3 is TGTGCCAGCAGTTACTCGAGAAATCAGCCCCAGCATTTT.

The gene calls are TRBV5-4 and TRBJ2-3; TRBD2 matches 9 bases. CDR3 length: 16 amino acids. V lost 4 bases and J lost 2; bases outside the gene matches: 8. Per the germline V gene, CDR1 is SGHNT and CDR2 is YYREEE (reference sequence). The CDR3 DNA sequence: TGTGCCAGCAGCATTATGCTAGCGGGGTACACAGATACGCAGTATTTT. It codes for CASSIMLAGYTDTQYF.

This clone was recorded a few times. The J gene is TRBJ2-3, the V gene TRBV2, with D unclear. CDR3 length: 15 residues. Germline assignment: CDR1 SNHLY and CDR2 FYNNEI. The V gene lost 0 bases and the J gene lost 4 bases, with 11 bases spanning the gap. CDR3 sequence reads: CASSEALALADTQYF. The CDR3 DNA sequence: TGTGCCAGCAGTGAAGCGCTCGCGTTGGCAGATACGCAGTATTTT.

The sample holds a few counts of this clone. V and J are TRBV6-5 and TRBJ2-1; TRBD2 aligns across 9 bases. The CDR3 contains 16 residues. Germline trimming cut 0 bases from V and 4 bases from J; bases unmatched to any gene: 4. CDR1 and CDR2 from the germline V gene are MNHEY and SVGAGI. This chain's CDR3 is CASSYSAGGVYNEQFF. The CDR3 DNA follows: TGTGCCAGCAGTTACTCGGCGGGGGGGGTTTACAATGAGCAGTTCTTC.

The V and J genes are TRBV7-8 and TRBJ1-3, with TRBD1 identical over 9 bases. Germline values: CDR1 SGHVS, CDR2 FQNEAQ. V shed 3 bases, J shed 0 bases, and the junction held 3 bases outside the gene matches. The CDR3 spans 16 residues. This CDR3 is CASSLNRGLSGNTIYF. CDR3 in DNA: TGTGCCAGCAGCTTGAACAGGGGGCTCTCTGGAAACACCATATATTTT.

This clone occurred once. The chain employs TRBV20-1 and TRBJ1-2, with D perhaps matching TRBD1 (5 bases). CDR3 length: 14 amino acids. Germline CDR1 is DFQATT and CDR2 is SNEGSKA (reference sequence). The V end lost 3 bases, the J end lost 5 bases, and 16 bases lay between the germline ends. The CDR3 region is CSASKERGGYGYTF. The DNA for the CDR3 is TGCAGTGCTAGTAAGGAAAGGGGCGGATATGGCTACACCTTC.

The chain combines TRBV7-3 with TRBJ2-1; 7 bases line up with TRBD2. Per the germline V gene, CDR1 is SGHTA and CDR2 is FQGTGA. Trimming cost V 5 bases and J 8 bases; bases outside gene matches: 9. The CDR3 spans 14 residues. CDR3 nucleotides: TGTGCCAGCAGCCCCGGCGGGAGATTACATGAGCAGTTCTTC. Protein product: CASSPGGRLHEQFF.

The V and J genes are TRBV2 and TRBJ2-1; the match to TRBD1 covers 8 bases. The V and J ends lost 2 bases and 5 bases, in that order; junction bases with no gene match: 8. The germline gives CDR1 SNHLY, CDR2 FYNNEI. This CDR3 region has 16 residues. CDR3 residues: CASSEKVWTGNNEQFF. The CDR3 nucleotides are TGTGCCAGCAGTGAAAAGGTCTGGACAGGGAACAATGAGCAGTTCTTC.